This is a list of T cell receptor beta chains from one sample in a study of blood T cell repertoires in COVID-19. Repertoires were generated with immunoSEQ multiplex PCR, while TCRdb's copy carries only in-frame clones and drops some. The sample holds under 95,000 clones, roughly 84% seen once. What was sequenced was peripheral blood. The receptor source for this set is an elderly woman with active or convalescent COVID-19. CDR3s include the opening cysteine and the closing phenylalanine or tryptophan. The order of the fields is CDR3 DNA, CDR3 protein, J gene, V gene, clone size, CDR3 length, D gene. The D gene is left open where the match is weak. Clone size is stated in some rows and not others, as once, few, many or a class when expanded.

TGTGCCAGCAGTGCACCCAGGGGTTCTGGGGCCAACGTCCTGACTTTC | CASSAPRGSGANVLTF | TRBJ2-6 | TRBV5-8 | . | 16 | .
TGCGCCAGCAGCTTCGGACAACCCAATGAGCAGTTCTTC | CASSFGQPNEQFF | TRBJ2-1 | TRBV5-1 | . | 13 | .
TGTGCCAGCAGACAAGAAGCTAACTATGGCTACACCTTC | CASRQEANYGYTF | TRBJ1-2 | TRBV2 | . | 13 | .
TGTGCCAGCAGCGGCCTTCAGGGGCTAGGAGAGACCCAGTACTTC | CASSGLQGLGETQYF | TRBJ2-5 | TRBV9 | . | 15 | .
TGTGCCAGCAGCTTACGACAGGGCAACACTGAAGCTTTCTTT | CASSLRQGNTEAFF | TRBJ1-1 | TRBV11-3 | . | 14 | TRBD1
TGTGCCAGCAGCCTGAGAGGAGCCCCCCGGGTCGGGGAGCTGTTTTTT | CASSLRGAPRVGELFF | TRBJ2-2 | TRBV7-9 | few | 16 | .
TGCAGCGTTGAAGAGGTAGATAAAAAACTGTTTTTT | CSVEEVDKKLFF | TRBJ1-4 | TRBV29-1 | once | 12 | .
TGTGCCTGGAGTGTACAGGGACGGAGGAAGGAAAAACTGTTTTTT | CAWSVQGRRKEKLFF | TRBJ1-4 | TRBV30 | . | 15 | .
TGTGCCAGCACCAATATTCCCCATAGTAAGGCTAGCATGAACAATGAGCAGTTCTTC | CASTNIPHSKASMNNEQFF | TRBJ2-1 | TRBV27 | . | 19 | .
TGTGCCAGCAGTTTCCGGGGGATCAAAAATCAGCCCCAGCATTTT | CASSFRGIKNQPQHF | TRBJ1-5 | TRBV28 | . | 15 | .
TGTGCCAGCAGTTACGACAGGATTAATGAAAAACTGTTTTTT | CASSYDRINEKLFF | TRBJ1-4 | TRBV6-2/TRBV6-3 | . | 14 | .
TGTGCCAGCACCCGGGGTGGTACCATATATTTT | CASTRGGTIYF | TRBJ1-3 | TRBV7-9 | . | 11 | .
TGTGCCACCGGGAGATGGGGCGGCAACTATGGCTACACCTTC | CATGRWGGNYGYTF | TRBJ1-2 | TRBV28 | . | 14 | .
TGTGCCAGCAGTTCGGGGACTAGCAGCCTTTATGGCTACACCTTC | CASSSGTSSLYGYTF | TRBJ1-2 | TRBV28 | . | 15 | .
TGTGCCAGCAGTTGGGGACACACGGCCTACGAGCAGTACTTC | CASSWGHTAYEQYF | TRBJ2-7 | TRBV6-2/TRBV6-3 | . | 14 | .
TGTGCCAGTAGCCAGGGTCCCTACAATGAGCAGTTCTTC | CASSQGPYNEQFF | TRBJ2-1 | TRBV19 | . | 13 | .
TGTGCCAGCAGTGGCCGCCGGGCGGGGGGCAGGGGTGGCGATACGCAGTATTTT | CASSGRRAGGRGGDTQYF | TRBJ2-3 | TRBV25-1 | . | 18 | TRBD2
TGTGCTAGTGGTTCCCCGGGTGGCAGGGGGTACAATCAGCCCCAGCATTTT | CASGSPGGRGYNQPQHF | TRBJ1-5 | TRBV12-5 | . | 17 | TRBD1
TGCGCCAGCAGCCAAGATTGGGCACAGACTACCTATAGCAATCAGCCCCAGCATTTT | CASSQDWAQTTYSNQPQHF | TRBJ1-5 | TRBV4-1 | . | 19 | .
TGCGCCAGCAGCGCCCCCGGGGGTGGAAACAATGAAAAACTGTTTTTT | CASSAPGGGNNEKLFF | TRBJ1-4 | TRBV5-1 | . | 16 | .
TGTGCCAGCAGCTTAAGATGGGGGTTTGCTAGCGGCGAAACCTACGAGCAGTACTTC | CASSLRWGFASGETYEQYF | TRBJ2-7 | TRBV7-2 | . | 19 | TRBD2
TGTGCCAGCAGCCCCGCGGGACTAGCGGTCAATGAGCAGTTCTTC | CASSPAGLAVNEQFF | TRBJ2-1 | TRBV11-3 | . | 15 | TRBD2
TGCGCCAGCAGCTTGGAAGGGGGGACTAGGCAAGAGACCCAGTACTTC | CASSLEGGTRQETQYF | TRBJ2-5 | TRBV5-1 | . | 16 | TRBD2
TGTGCCAGCACCATGGGGGGAGGGAACGGGAACTATGGCTACACCTTC | CASTMGGGNGNYGYTF | TRBJ1-2 | TRBV5-4 | . | 16 | .
TGTGCCAGCAGTGAAACATTCAGGGGCACTGAAGCTTTCTTT | CASSETFRGTEAFF | TRBJ1-1 | TRBV6-1 | . | 14 | .
TGTGCCAGCAGCCCAGGGACAATGAACACTGAAGCTTTCTTT | CASSPGTMNTEAFF | TRBJ1-1 | TRBV7-8 | . | 14 | .
TGCGCCAGCAGCTCACCCCCGGGACAGCGAGACTACGAGCAGTACTTC | CASSSPPGQRDYEQYF | TRBJ2-7 | TRBV5-1 | once | 16 | TRBD1
TGTGCCAGCAGCAGCCGGACAGGAGCGAACACCGGGGAGCTGTTTTTT | CASSSRTGANTGELFF | TRBJ2-2 | TRBV5-4 | . | 16 | TRBD1
TGCAGCGTTGCCTCAGGGACTACCCTCCACTTT | CSVASGTTLHF | TRBJ1-6 | TRBV29-1 | . | 11 | .
TGTGCCAGCAGCTTAGTACAGGGCTCTGGAAACACCATATATTTT | CASSLVQGSGNTIYF | TRBJ1-3 | TRBV7-8 | . | 15 | .
TGTGCCAGTAGTTCGACCGTCCGTCCGGGGACTGGAAACACCATATATTTT | CASSSTVRPGTGNTIYF | TRBJ1-3 | TRBV19 | . | 17 | .
TGCGCCAGCAGCCTTCGGGCGGGGGGCATCCTTGGGAATGAGCAGTTCTTC | CASSLRAGGILGNEQFF | TRBJ2-1 | TRBV5-1 | . | 17 | TRBD2
TGTGCCAGCACCCCTTGGAATTTACGGGGGGATCGAGGTACGCAGTATTTT | CASTPWNLRGDRGTQYF | TRBJ2-3 | TRBV5-4 | . | 17 | TRBD2
TGTGCCAGCAGCCAAACGGGAGGGACAGGGGGTTACGAGCAGTACTTC | CASSQTGGTGGYEQYF | TRBJ2-7 | TRBV3-1/TRBV3-2 | . | 16 | TRBD1
TGTGCCAGCAGTTACGGGACTAGCGGGGGCTGGCTAGATACGCAGTATTTT | CASSYGTSGGWLDTQYF | TRBJ2-3 | TRBV6-2/TRBV6-3 | . | 17 | TRBD2
TGTGCCAGTAGTATGGACAGGGGGGAGTATGGCTACACCTTC | CASSMDRGEYGYTF | TRBJ1-2 | TRBV19 | . | 14 | TRBD1
TGCAGCGCCTCCGACAGGGGAAACACTGAAGCTTTCTTT | CSASDRGNTEAFF | TRBJ1-1 | TRBV29-1 | few | 13 | TRBD1
TGTGCCAGTAGCACAGACCGTGGCTACACCTTC | CASSTDRGYTF | TRBJ1-2 | TRBV19 | . | 11 | .
TGCGCCAGCAGCTTGGCCGACAGTACGACCGGGGAGCTGTTTTTT | CASSLADSTTGELFF | TRBJ2-2 | TRBV5-1 | . | 15 | .
TGTGCCAGTCACTCCGGGACAGTCGAGCAGTACTTC | CASHSGTVEQYF | TRBJ2-7 | TRBV28 | . | 12 | TRBD1
TGTGCCAGCAGCCCCTGGACTAGGGGAGGGGTCGACGAGCAGTACTTC | CASSPWTRGGVDEQYF | TRBJ2-7 | TRBV3-1/TRBV3-2 | few | 16 | TRBD2